This T cell receptor (beta chain) was identified in a study of response to subunit inactivated influenza vaccine. The J segment lost 3 bases and the V segment lost 6 bases, leaving 3 bases of the junction unmatched. Germline V gene sequence: CDR1 DFQATT, CDR2 SNEGSKA (reference sequence). The CDR3 has 13 amino acids. This clonotype showed up just a few times. TCRdb used MiXCR to reprocess the RT-PCR reads, holding one entry per CDR3 protein. The sample consists of hundreds of thousands of distinct CDR3 sequences, roughly 14% of them appearing once. The TCR comes from a man over 45 who received an inactivated influenza vaccine. Specimen: PBMCs from blood, collected approximately 13 days after vaccination. The rearrangement links TRBV20-1 to TRBJ2-4, with 9 bases lining up with TRBD1. The CDR3 spells CSAMTGGKNIQYF. The CDR3 nucleotides are TGCAGTGCAATGACAGGGGGCAAAAACATTCAGTACTTC.